This T cell receptor beta chain was recovered during a study of blood T cell repertoires in COVID-19 (TCRdb year 2020). At the level of the whole study: Samples from collaborators originated in the United States, Italy and Spain and spanned both the acute and convalescent phases of COVID-19. The material from the prospective study consisted of cDNA or gDNA derived from T cells, B-cell-depleted T cells, or PBMCs. The dataset comprised deeply sampled blood TCRbeta repertoires from subjects exposed to, actively infected with, or recovered from COVID-19. The repertoires were released in a freely available public database intended as a resource for research on the immune response to SARS-CoV-2. Samples were obtained from the ongoing ImmuneRACE study (first 160 participants) and from about 1,300 subjects provided by 6 global collaborators. The sample metadata nearly always contained a de-identified subject ID, COVID-19 status, age in years and sex. Where available, HLA class I and class II types were taken from metadata supplied by the sample provider and were not determined by assay-based typing.

Results the study describes overall, beyond this receptor: The amount of clinical and demographic metadata varied by source and participant and was provided uncurated.

Participants in the prospective study were aged about 18 to 90 years, lived in over 20 United States geographic areas, and enrolled through a virtual design. In the prospective study, participants were assigned to cohorts based on the clinical history participants reported in a screening survey and a study questionnaire. For ImmuneRACE Cohort 3, a participant was defined as recovered based on two consecutive negative NP/OP PCR tests, clearance by a healthcare professional, or resolution of symptoms. Each participant in the prospective study had whole blood, serum and a nasopharyngeal or oropharyngeal swab collected by mobile phlebotomists. Additional blood draws and questionnaires over an approximately two-month period could optionally be provided by prospective study participants. Prospective study blood samples were shipped either frozen or at room temperature before DNA extraction. Spanning cysteine to phenylalanine, the CDR3 consists of 16 amino acids. The sequence is cut down to CDR3 DNA, 48 bases in frame from base 1. The V end loses 0 bases and the J end loses 4 bases, and a stretch of 16 bases separates them. CDR1 and CDR2, per the germline V gene (reference sequence), are LNHDA and SQIVND.

This clone was observed once. What antigen it recognizes has not been identified. The input lacks base qualities; no much larger clone sits a single base away. TCRbeta CDR3 regions were amplified from genomic DNA by means of the immunoSEQ Assay, a bias-controlled multiplex PCR. For the original study's pipeline: Nucleated cell counts per sample were estimated from amplification of reference gene primers within the assay. To quantify the absolute abundance of each unique TCRbeta CDR3 rearrangement, sequence reads were collapsed and filtered. For each sample, productive Simpson clonality was calculated by taking the square root of Simpson's diversity index across productive rearrangements. TCRdb retrieved this table from immuneACCESS and kept in-frame rearrangements only. Not all clones are present; in checked studies, unresolved V genes account for under half, and no reason is known for the remainder. V and J calls and clone size are given by that table; D and trimming were obtained from the DNA. Present in this sample are about 380,000 clones, around 89% of which were seen just once. More than 0.95% of the sample goes to the ten largest clones.

The clonotype originates from a woman between 18 and 29 years old who had recovered from COVID-19. Sequenced: PBMCs or T cells enriched from blood (not recorded which). The chain joins TRBV19 to TRBJ2-7, and the D gene may be TRBD1, 8 bases matching. The nucleotide sequence is TGTGCCAGTAGTATAGAGGGAGGGACAGGAATATACGAGCAGTACTTC. Translated, this is CASSIEGGTGIYEQYF.